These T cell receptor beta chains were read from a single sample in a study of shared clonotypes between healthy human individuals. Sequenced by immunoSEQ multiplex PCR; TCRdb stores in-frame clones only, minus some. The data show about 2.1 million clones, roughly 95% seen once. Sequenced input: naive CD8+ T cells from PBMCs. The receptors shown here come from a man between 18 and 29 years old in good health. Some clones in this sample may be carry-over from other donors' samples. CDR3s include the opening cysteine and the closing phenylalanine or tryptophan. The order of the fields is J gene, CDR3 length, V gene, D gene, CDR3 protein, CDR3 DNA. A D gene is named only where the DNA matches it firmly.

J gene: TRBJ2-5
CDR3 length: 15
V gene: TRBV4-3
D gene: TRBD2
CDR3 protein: CASSQGTSAQETQYF
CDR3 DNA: TGCGCCAGCAGCCAAGGCACTAGCGCCCAAGAGACCCAGTACTTC

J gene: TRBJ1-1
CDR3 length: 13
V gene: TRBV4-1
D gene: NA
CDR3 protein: CASGQGWNTEAFF
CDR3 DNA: TGCGCCAGCGGCCAGGGGTGGAACACTGAAGCTTTCTTT

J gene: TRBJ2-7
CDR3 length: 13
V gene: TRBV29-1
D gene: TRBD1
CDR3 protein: CSVLTGDAYEQYF
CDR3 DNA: TGCAGCGTCCTTACAGGGGATGCCTACGAGCAGTACTTC

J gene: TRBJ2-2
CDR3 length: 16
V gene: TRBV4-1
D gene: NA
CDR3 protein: CASSQEAVHNTGELFF
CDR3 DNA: TGCGCCAGCAGCCAAGAGGCTGTTCATAACACCGGGGAGCTGTTTTTT

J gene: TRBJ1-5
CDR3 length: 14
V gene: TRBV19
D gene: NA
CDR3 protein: CASSMGPPPRPQHF
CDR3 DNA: TGTGCCAGTAGTATGGGTCCCCCTCCACGGCCCCAGCATTTT

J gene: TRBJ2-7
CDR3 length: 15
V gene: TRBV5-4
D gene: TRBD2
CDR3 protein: CASSLKRERSYEQYF
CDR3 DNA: TGTGCCAGCAGCTTGAAGCGGGAGAGGTCCTACGAGCAGTACTTC

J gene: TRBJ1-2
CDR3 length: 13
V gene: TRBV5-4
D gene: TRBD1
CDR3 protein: CASTPGQSYGYTF
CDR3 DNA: TGTGCCAGCACCCCGGGACAGAGCTATGGCTACACCTTC

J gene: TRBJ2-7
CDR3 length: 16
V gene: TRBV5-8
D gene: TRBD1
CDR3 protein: CASSFSQGILSYEQYF
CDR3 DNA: TGTGCCAGCAGCTTTTCACAGGGGATACTTTCCTACGAGCAGTACTTC

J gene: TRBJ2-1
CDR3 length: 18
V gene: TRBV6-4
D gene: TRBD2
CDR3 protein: CASSPRTSGSQPYNEQFF
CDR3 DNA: TGTGCCAGCAGCCCCCGGACTAGCGGGAGTCAACCTTACAATGAGCAGTTCTTC

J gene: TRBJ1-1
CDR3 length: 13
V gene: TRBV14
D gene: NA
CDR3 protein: CASSQDPSPRAFF
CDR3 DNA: TGTGCCAGCAGCCAAGATCCGAGTCCCCGAGCTTTCTTT

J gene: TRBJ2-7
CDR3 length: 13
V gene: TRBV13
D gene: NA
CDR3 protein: CASSSPSLYEQYF
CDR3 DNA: TGTGCCAGCAGCTCCCCTTCTCTCTACGAGCAGTACTTC

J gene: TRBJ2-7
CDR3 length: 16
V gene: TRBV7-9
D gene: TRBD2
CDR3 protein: CASSAPTGTGDYEQYF
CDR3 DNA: TGTGCCAGCAGCGCCCCCACCGGGACGGGGGACTATGAGCAGTACTTC

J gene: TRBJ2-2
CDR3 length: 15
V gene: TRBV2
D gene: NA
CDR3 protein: CASSGSDSNTGELFF
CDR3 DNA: TGTGCCAGCAGTGGTTCGGATTCGAACACCGGGGAGCTGTTTTTT

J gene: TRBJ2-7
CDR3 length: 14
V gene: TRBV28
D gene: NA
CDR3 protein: CASRPGFRRSEQYF
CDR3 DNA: TGTGCCAGCAGACCAGGATTCCGCCGAAGTGAGCAGTACTTC

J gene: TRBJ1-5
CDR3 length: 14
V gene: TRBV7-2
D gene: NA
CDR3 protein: CASSFEGYNQPQHF
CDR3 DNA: TGTGCCAGCAGCTTTGAGGGGTACAATCAGCCCCAGCATTTT

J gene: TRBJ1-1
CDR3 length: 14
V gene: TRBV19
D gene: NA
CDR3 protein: CASSIPTRTAEAFF
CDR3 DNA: TGTGCCAGTAGTATCCCAACCCGGACAGCTGAAGCTTTCTTT